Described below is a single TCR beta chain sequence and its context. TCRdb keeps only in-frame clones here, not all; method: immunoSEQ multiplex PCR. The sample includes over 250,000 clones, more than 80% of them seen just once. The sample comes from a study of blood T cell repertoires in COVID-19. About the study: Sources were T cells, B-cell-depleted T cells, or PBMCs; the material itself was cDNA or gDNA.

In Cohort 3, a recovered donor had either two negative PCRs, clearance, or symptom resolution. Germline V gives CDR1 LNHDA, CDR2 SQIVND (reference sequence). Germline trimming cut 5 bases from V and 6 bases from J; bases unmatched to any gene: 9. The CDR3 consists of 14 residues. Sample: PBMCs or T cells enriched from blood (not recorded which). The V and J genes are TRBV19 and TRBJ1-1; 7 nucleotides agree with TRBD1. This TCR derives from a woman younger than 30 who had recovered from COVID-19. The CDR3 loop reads CASSLGTAGAEAFF. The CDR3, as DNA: TGTGCCAGTAGTCTGGGGACAGCCGGCGCTGAAGCTTTCTTT.